This passage covers 10 T cell receptor beta chains from one sample sequenced in a study of CD8+ T cells in alopecia areata. Noted treatment: oral pan-JAK inhibitor, 5-10 mg twice daily. Following extraction, RNA underwent reverse transcription to cDNA, which served as the sequencing template. Profiling relied on immunoSEQ multiplex PCR, and the TCRdb table lists in-frame clones only, not all of them. The profile shows 150,000 to 200,000 clones, roughly 60% of them singletons. The specimen comprised CD4+ T cells sorted from blood, sampled at week 24, from a patient treated with tofacitinib. The source of these receptors is a human donor with alopecia areata.

There are a few counts of this clone. This chain links TRBV4-1 with TRBJ1-1; unclear D gene. V shed 8 bases and J shed 0 bases, with 10 bases lying between them. The CDR3 is 13 amino acids. Germline CDR1 MGHRA, CDR2 YSYEKL. The CDR3 DNA sequence: TGCGCCAGCGGTGTAGCCATGAACACTGAAGCTTTCTTT. This translates into CASGVAMNTEAFF.

In nucleotides, the CDR3 is TGTGCCAGCAGTGGACAGGCGAACACTGAAGCTTTCTTT. It specifies CASSGQANTEAFF. The rearrangement uses TRBV2 and TRBJ1-1, with TRBD1 as a possible D gene (6 bases). V gave up 4 bases and J gave up 1 base, with 7 bases separating them. In germline, CDR1 is SNHLY, CDR2 FYNNEI. The CDR3 covers 13 residues.

The chain uses TRBV14 and TRBJ1-6, with D hard to call. Germline V gene lookup returns CDR1 SGHDN and CDR2 FVKESK. CDR3 size: 15 residues. V lost 0 bases to trimming and J lost 10 bases, with 13 bases between them. CDR3: CASSQDLGSKSPLHF. The DNA for the CDR3 is TGTGCCAGCAGCCAAGATCTAGGTAGTAAGTCACCCCTCCACTTT. Looking up the rest from reference TRBV14 and TRBJ1-6 gives the full variable domain: EAGVTQFPSHSVIEKGQTVTLRCDPISGHDNLYWYRRVMGKEIKFLLHFVKESKQDESGMPNNRFLAERTGGTYSTLKVQPAELEDSGVYFCASSQDLGSKSPLHFGNGTRLTVT.

A few counts support this clone. This sample includes further DNA sequences coding for the same CDR3. V is TRBV6-5 and J is TRBJ1-2, with D maybe TRBD1 (6 bases). This CDR3 comprises 13 residues. Deletions cut 6 bases from V and 2 bases from J, with 10 bases between. Looked up from germline, CDR1 is MNHEY and CDR2 is SVGAGI. The CDR3 DNA is TGTGCCAGCAGCCCGACAGGAAACTATGGCTACACCTTC. Its translation is CASSPTGNYGYTF.

The chain recombines TRBV10-3 with TRBJ2-7, with 8 bases matching TRBD1. The CDR3 extends over 13 amino acids. Germline-derived CDR1 and CDR2 are ENHRY and SYGVKD. With V trimmed by 10 bases and J by 4 bases, 9 bases remained unmatched. This chain's CDR3 is CATATGAYYEQYF. CDR3 nucleotides: TGTGCCACCGCGACAGGGGCTTATTACGAGCAGTACTTC.

The chain joins TRBV7-6 to TRBJ2-2; tentatively, D is TRBD1 (5 bases). Germline assignment: CDR1 SGHVS and CDR2 FNYEAQ. CDR3 length equals 16 residues. V was clipped by 1 base and J by 1 base, with 10 bases between them. This chain's CDR3 is CASSLESGKNTGELFF. CDR3 DNA: TGTGCCAGCAGCTTAGAATCAGGGAAGAACACCGGGGAGCTGTTTTTT.

This clone came up a few times. The rearrangement joins TRBV7-3 to TRBJ2-3, with TRBD2 matching over 11 bases. The J segment lost 2 bases and the V segment lost 5 bases, leaving 6 bases of the junction unmatched. This CDR3 region has 16 residues. Germline V gene data show CDR1 as SGHTA and CDR2 as FQGTGA. CDR3 residues: CASSPGTSGNTDTQYF. Written as DNA, the CDR3 is TGTGCCAGCAGCCCCGGGACTAGCGGTAACACAGATACGCAGTATTTT.

The chain links TRBV7-3 to TRBJ1-1, with 8 nucleotides matching TRBD1. V trimming: 2 bases; J trimming: 8 bases; junction bases outside the gene matches: 7. This CDR3 is built from 14 residues. Germline-derived CDR1 and CDR2 are SGHTA and FQGTGA. The CDR3 DNA reads TGTGCCAGCAGCTTAGATACAGGGGGTGGGGAAGCTTTCTTT. It translates to CASSLDTGGGEAFF.

This clone was recorded a few times. The chain joins TRBV4-3 to TRBJ1-2; D unclear. CDR1 is LGHNA, CDR2 YSLEER, per germline. Trimming removed 5 bases from V and 0 bases from J, with 7 bases in between. The CDR3 sequence is 13 residues long. DNA of the CDR3: TGCGCCAGCAGCGCCCAGGCTAACTATGGCTACACCTTC. As protein: CASSAQANYGYTF.

This chain links TRBV4-3 with TRBJ1-1; TRBD1 agrees at 7 bases. The V gene end was trimmed by 4 bases and the J gene end by 4 bases; junction bases not matched to a gene: 6. There are 14 residues in the CDR3. Germline CDR1 and CDR2: LGHNA and YSLEER. The CDR3 sequence is CASSLRGPGTEAFF. In nucleotides, the CDR3 is TGCGCCAGCAGCCTAAGGGGGCCCGGCACTGAAGCTTTCTTT.